This T cell receptor beta chain emerged from a study of siplizumab effects on memory and regulatory T cells. The data were produced by immunoSEQ multiplex PCR, yet TCRdb's version contains in-frame clones alone and is incomplete. This table has roughly 80,000 clones, roughly 86% appearing once. Study conclusions and caveats: Siplizumab caused a significant drop in alloreactive sequences traceable to unstimulated CD4+ memory cells. Major contributors to the alloresponse seemed to be naive T cells, which also appeared more diverse than memory cells. Sequences below about 10^-5 frequency were poorly captured, and few alloreactive clones mapped to unstimulated subsets.

For this clone: What it binds is unknown.

Specimen: Tregs sorted from blood. This TCR was recovered from a human donor in good health.

CDR3: CPGSPYRQGSYEQYF. DNA for the CDR3: TGTCCTGGGAGCCCCTATCGACAGGGATCCTACGAGCAGTACTTC. The chain joins TRBV22-1 to TRBJ2-7; the table names TRBD1, a call not compared with the DNA. TRBV22-1 is reported as a pseudogene. The length of the CDR3 is 15 residues.